The 3 T cell receptor beta chains below come from one sample, sequenced in a study of cytomegalovirus exposure and HLA in healthy donors. Primers: 60 Vbeta forward and 13 Jbeta reverse. Only in-frame clones appear in the TCRdb table, and some are missing; sequencing was by immunoSEQ multiplex PCR. The sample has more than 100,000 clones; approximately 80% are singletons. Sequencing input: PBMCs. The origin of the receptors is a female donor in good health and CMV-seropositive.

The chain is built from TRBV4-2 and TRBJ2-6, with D hard to call. The CDR3 runs to 15 residues. Germline values: CDR1 LGHNA, CDR2 YNFKEQ. The ends were cut back, 4 bases at V and 0 bases at J, with 7 bases in the middle. The CDR3 protein is CASSPRFSGANVLTF. The CDR3 DNA reads as TGTGCCAGCAGCCCCAGGTTCTCTGGGGCCAACGTCCTGACTTTC.

The CDR3 sequence: CASSFYKGTSNTEAFF. In nucleotides, the CDR3 is TGCGCCAGCAGCTTCTACAAAGGGACATCCAACACTGAAGCTTTCTTT. This chain connects TRBV5-1 to TRBJ1-1; D might be TRBD1 (6 bases). With 2 bases removed from V and 2 bases from J, the gap between germline ends came to 16 bases. This CDR3 region has 16 residues. Germline V gives CDR1 SGHRS, CDR2 YFSETQ.

The V gene is TRBV7-9, the J gene TRBJ1-1; possible D gene TRBD1, 6 bases. Germline V CDR1 and CDR2: SEHNR, FQNEAQ (reference sequence). CDR3 length: 14 residues. Trimming pared 1 base from V and 5 bases from J, leaving 11 bases between. The CDR3 loop reads CASSLGTAGTEAFF. CDR3 DNA: TGTGCCAGCAGCTTAGGGACAGCGGGGACTGAAGCTTTCTTT.